The 27 T cell receptor beta chains below all came from one sample that was sequenced in a study of cytomegalovirus exposure and HLA in healthy donors. Primers included in the PCR were 60 Vbeta and 13 Jbeta primers. Assay: immunoSEQ multiplex PCR; the TCRdb copy retains only in-frame clones and omits some. The repertoire has under 300,000 clones, around 80% of them found once; the top ten carry approximately 8.4%. The sequencing input was PBMCs. These TCRs come from an older woman in good health and CMV-seropositive.

This chain joins TRBV4-2 and TRBJ2-5; D perhaps matches TRBD2 (7 bases). V was trimmed by 0 bases and J by 4 bases, leaving 12 bases between them. The germline V gene has CDR1 LGHNA and CDR2 YNFKEQ. The CDR3 totals 15 residues. For the CDR3, the DNA is TGTGCCAGCAGCCAAGATAGGGGGAGGGGAGAGACCCAGTACTTC. Residues: CASSQDRGRGETQYF.

The V call is TRBV6-5, the J call TRBJ2-1; tentative D call: TRBD2 (5 bases). Germline V gene lookup returns CDR1 MNHEY and CDR2 SVGAGI. Trimming removed 2 bases from V and 9 bases from J, with 11 bases in between. The CDR3 spans 13 residues. The CDR3 DNA follows: TGTGCCAGCAGTTACGTCTTGGGGAGTGAGCAGTTCTTC. It encodes CASSYVLGSEQFF.

The chain recombines TRBV5-5 with TRBJ1-1, with D perhaps TRBD1 (5 bases). Trimming cost V 4 bases and J 0 bases, with 13 bases left between them. The V gene's germline CDR1 is SGHKS and CDR2 YYEKEE (reference sequence). The CDR3 contains 15 residues. The chain's CDR3 is CASSPGTTVNTEAFF. As DNA, the CDR3 is TGTGCCAGCAGCCCCGGGACTACTGTGAACACTGAAGCTTTCTTT.

This clone was detected once. The rearrangement uses TRBV27 and TRBJ1-4; possible D gene TRBD1, 5 bases. There are 14 residues in the CDR3. Germline CDR1 is MNHEY and CDR2 is SMNVEV (reference sequence). V was clipped by 6 bases and J by 11 bases, with 19 bases between them. CDR3 DNA: TGTGCCAGCAGCTCCGGGGGGACCCCTGTGAAACTGTTTTTT. Protein sequence: CASSSGGTPVKLFF.

This chain connects TRBV19 to TRBJ1-2; D gene ambiguous. This CDR3 comprises 14 residues. Per germline, CDR1 LNHDA and CDR2 SQIVND (reference sequence). Deletions cut 3 bases from V and 2 bases from J, with 10 bases between. CDR3 sequence reads: CASSIQTRNYGYTF. In DNA form, the CDR3 reads TGTGCCAGTAGTATCCAGACGAGGAACTATGGCTACACCTTC.

The chain combines TRBV6-8 with TRBJ2-7; TRBD1 is a possible D gene (6 bases). Trimming removed 1 base at V and 11 bases at J, with 9 bases between. In germline, CDR1 is MNHGY, CDR2 SAAAGT. This CDR3 has 11 amino acids. The DNA for the CDR3 is TGTGCCAGCAGTTACTACAGGGAGAAGTACTTC. As protein: CASSYYREKYF.

CDR3 sequence (DNA): TGCGCCAGCAGAGCAGGGGGCACGACTGAAGCTTTCTTT. Translated: CASRAGGTTEAFF. The chain recombines TRBV5-1 with TRBJ1-1, with 8 bases fitting TRBD1. The CDR3 runs to 13 residues. The V gene end was trimmed by 5 bases and the J gene end by 5 bases; junction bases not matched to a gene: 5. Per the germline V gene, CDR1 is SGHRS and CDR2 is YFSETQ.

The V call is TRBV28, the J call TRBJ2-1, with D possibly being TRBD1 (6 bases). This CDR3 region has 13 residues. The germline CDR1 and CDR2 sequences are MDHEN and SYDVKM. Trimming left V 2 bases short and J 9 bases short, with 11 bases between. CDR3 protein: CASSLAGVGEQFF. In DNA form, the CDR3 reads TGTGCCAGCAGTTTAGCAGGGGTTGGTGAGCAGTTCTTC.

This sequence joins TRBV12-5 and TRBJ1-2; D perhaps matches TRBD1 (5 bases). The CDR3 has 15 amino acids. Looked up from germline, CDR1 is LGHNT and CDR2 is FRNRAP. Trimming removed 3 bases at V and 0 bases at J, with 11 bases between. CDR3 sequence: CASGLSKTANYGYTF. The CDR3 DNA sequence: TGTGCTAGTGGTTTATCTAAGACAGCTAACTATGGCTACACCTTC. Variable domain in full (rest from reference TRBV12-5 and TRBJ1-2): DARVTQTPRHKVTEMGQEVTMRCQPILGHNTVFWYRQTMMQGLELLAYFRNRAPLDDSGMPKDRFSAEMPDATLATLKIQPSEPRDSAVYFCASGLSKTANYGYTFGSGTRLTVV.

The rearrangement uses TRBV2 and TRBJ2-3, with TRBD2 matching over 8 bases. Germline lookup yields CDR1 SNHLY and CDR2 FYNNEI. After removal of 5 bases from V and 1 base from J, the junction contained 11 bases not matched to a gene. The CDR3 runs 17 residues. As DNA, the CDR3 is TGTGCCAGCAGTAGCGGGAGTATTTTGGTACGCACAGATACGCAGTATTTT. This translates into CASSSGSILVRTDTQYF.

The chain joins TRBV9 to TRBJ2-3; perhaps TRBD1 as D (5 bases). CDR3 length equals 15 residues. V was pared by 2 bases and J by 1 base, with 11 bases between. Germline V gives CDR1 SGDLS, CDR2 YYNGEE. The CDR3 region is CASSVMQGRTDTQYF. CDR3 sequence (DNA): TGTGCCAGCAGCGTCATGCAGGGCCGCACAGATACGCAGTATTTT.

The genes are TRBV6-1 and TRBJ2-1; TRBD2 is a possible D gene (6 bases). Germline CDR1 and CDR2: MNHNS and SASEGT. This CDR3 has 15 residues. V was pared by 4 bases and J by 7 bases, with 17 bases between. The CDR3 bases are TGTGCCAGCAGTGGTACTAGCTTTCCCTCAAATGAGCAGTTCTTC. Encoded protein: CASSGTSFPSNEQFF.

CDR3 amino acids: CASSPDRVTEAFF. The CDR3 DNA follows: TGTGCCAGCAGCCCGGACAGGGTCACTGAAGCTTTCTTT. The J gene is TRBJ1-1, the V gene TRBV6-1, with 8 bases lining up with TRBD1. CDR3 size: 13 residues. Germline V gene sequence: CDR1 MNHNS, CDR2 SASEGT. The trim removed 6 bases at V and 4 bases at J, leaving 4 bases unmatched.

Concerning this clone itself: Other DNA sequences from this sample encode an identical CDR3 as well. This chain connects TRBV5-1 to TRBJ1-1, with D possibly matching TRBD1 (5 bases). Per the germline V gene, CDR1 is SGHRS and CDR2 is YFSETQ. The V end lost 0 bases, the J end lost 4 bases, and 10 bases lay between the germline ends. The CDR3 is 14 residues long. Here the CDR3 reads CASSLAGGGTEAFF. The CDR3 nucleotides are TGCGCCAGCAGCTTGGCTGGCGGGGGCACTGAAGCTTTCTTT.

On this clone itself: Within the sample, other DNA sequences also encode this same CDR3. V is TRBV5-1 and J is TRBJ2-5, with unresolved D. CDR3 size: 12 residues. V gave up 2 bases and J gave up 3 bases, with 5 bases separating them. The germline gives CDR1 SGHRS, CDR2 YFSETQ. CDR3 in DNA: TGCGCCAGCAGCTTAGAGGAAGAGACCCAGTACTTC. Its translation: CASSLEEETQYF.

V gene TRBV6-5 combines with J gene TRBJ2-6; a weak D match, TRBD2 (5 bases). Germline V gene data show CDR1 as MNHEY and CDR2 as SVGAGI. With 1 base removed from V and 3 bases from J, the gap between germline ends came to 10 bases. This CDR3 region has 16 residues. The CDR3 is CASSYFGESGANVLTF. The DNA for the CDR3 is TGTGCCAGCAGTTACTTTGGGGAGAGTGGGGCCAACGTCCTGACTTTC.

This chain connects TRBV5-1 to TRBJ2-7, with D tentatively TRBD1 (6 bases). Trimming cost V 4 bases and J 1 base, with 15 bases left between them. From germline, CDR1 is SGHRS and CDR2 YFSETQ. The CDR3 consists of 15 residues. The CDR3 spells CASSPNRDMSYEQYF. CDR3 sequence (DNA): TGCGCCAGCAGCCCGAACCGGGACATGTCCTACGAGCAGTACTTC. Together with reference TRBV5-1 and TRBJ2-7, the CDR3 gives the full variable domain: KAGVTQTPRYLIKTRGQQVTLSCSPISGHRSVSWYQQTPGQGLQFLFEYFSETQRNKGNFPGRFSGRQFSNSRSEMNVSTLELGDSALYLCASSPNRDMSYEQYFGPGTRLTVT.

The chain couples TRBV19 to TRBJ1-2; a weak D match, TRBD1 (5 bases). V shed 3 bases and J shed 6 bases, with 23 bases lying between them. The CDR3 sequence is 17 residues long. Germline V gives CDR1 LNHDA, CDR2 SQIVND (reference sequence). CDR3 amino acids: CASSISWTQGGRDGYTF. The CDR3 DNA reads as TGTGCCAGTAGTATTTCCTGGACCCAGGGAGGTCGTGATGGCTACACCTTC. Drawing the rest from reference TRBV19 and TRBJ1-2, the complete variable domain is DGGITQSPKYLFRKEGQNVTLSCEQNLNHDAMYWYRQDPGQGLRLIYYSQIVNDFQKGDIAEGYSVSREKKESFPLTVTSAQKNPTAFYLCASSISWTQGGRDGYTFGSGTRLTVV.

The chain combines TRBV6-5 with TRBJ1-1, with D possibly being TRBD1 (5 bases). Looked up from germline, CDR1 is MNHEY and CDR2 is SVGAGI. CDR3 length: 14 amino acids. Trimming cost V 9 bases and J 6 bases, with 20 bases left between them. DNA of the CDR3: TGTGCCAGTAGAATAGGGGCTTGGGAATCTGAAGCTTTCTTT. It encodes CASRIGAWESEAFF.

This chain connects TRBV6-4 to TRBJ2-1; TRBD2 matches 10 bases. CDR1 is MRHNA, CDR2 SNTAGT, per germline. V gave up 4 bases and J gave up 3 bases; unmatched junction bases: 3. This CDR3 has 15 amino acids. CDR3 region: CASSVSGRLYNEQFF. The DNA for the CDR3 is TGTGCCAGCAGTGTTAGCGGGAGGCTCTACAATGAGCAGTTCTTC.

Notes on this clone: The same CDR3 arises from other DNA sequences in this sample as well. This sequence joins TRBV6-5 and TRBJ1-1; 9 nucleotides align to TRBD1. This CDR3 spans 15 amino acids. CDR1 is MNHEY, CDR2 SVGAGI, per germline. The V gene end was trimmed by 0 bases and the J gene end by 5 bases; junction bases not matched to a gene: 4. CDR3 amino acids: CASSYSRQGGTEAFF. Written as DNA, the CDR3 is TGTGCCAGCAGTTACTCGAGACAGGGGGGGACTGAAGCTTTCTTT.

The chain couples TRBV30 to TRBJ1-2; no definite D call. This CDR3 is 14 amino acids long. V lost 0 bases and J 0 bases, leaving 8 bases between the germline ends. Germline CDR1 and CDR2: GTSNPN and SVGIG (reference sequence). CDR3 protein: CAWSVMRANYGYTF. The CDR3 nucleotides are TGTGCCTGGAGTGTAATGAGAGCTAACTATGGCTACACCTTC.

The V and J genes are TRBV19 and TRBJ1-1, with D unclear. Deletions cut 7 bases from V and 3 bases from J, with 12 bases between. CDR1 and CDR2 (germline): LNHDA, SQIVND (reference sequence). The CDR3 loop spans 13 amino acids. CDR3 loop: CASTMEVHTEAFF. As DNA, the CDR3 is TGTGCCAGTACCATGGAGGTTCACACTGAAGCTTTCTTT.

The chain employs TRBV20-1 and TRBJ2-3, with 9 positions matching TRBD1. This CDR3 region has 11 residues. Germline V gene lookup returns CDR1 DFQATT and CDR2 SNEGSKA (reference sequence). The trim removed 8 bases at V and 6 bases at J, leaving 3 bases unmatched. The CDR3 coding sequence is TGCAGTCGGACAGGGGTGGATACGCAGTATTTT. This sequence encodes CSRTGVDTQYF.

This clone was seen a few times. The chain carries TRBV13 and TRBJ2-7, with unresolved D. There are 15 residues in the CDR3. V was cut by 1 base and J by 0 bases, with 10 bases left in between. CDR1 and CDR2 from the germline V gene are PRHDT and FYEKMQ (reference sequence). CDR3 sequence reads: CASSLVSVSSYEQYF. The DNA of the CDR3 is TGTGCCAGCAGCTTAGTGAGCGTAAGCTCCTACGAGCAGTACTTC.

The chain couples TRBV11-2 to TRBJ2-7, with D possibly TRBD2 on 6 matching bases. CDR3 size: 17 residues. Trimming pared 2 bases from V and 4 bases from J, leaving 21 bases between. Germline CDR1 and CDR2: SGHAT and FQNNGV. Here the CDR3 DNA reads TGTGCCAGCAGCTTATCCCGGGGTAACGGGAGAGGGTACGAGCAGTACTTC. It specifies CASSLSRGNGRGYEQYF.

The rearrangement joins TRBV19 to TRBJ2-3; 7 nucleotides agree with TRBD1. The CDR3 contains 19 residues. Trimming at V came to 4 bases and at J to 2 bases, leaving 18 bases not matched to a gene. Germline V lookup: CDR1 LNHDA, CDR2 SQIVND (reference sequence). The CDR3 bases are TGTGCCAGTAGTACCCCCCTCCTAGACAGGGTCGGGATCACAGATACGCAGTATTTT. It encodes CASSTPLLDRVGITDTQYF.